This record looks at one TCR beta chain sequence and its context. Here immunoSEQ multiplex PCR was the method, and the copy in TCRdb shows in-frame clones only, minus some. The sample holds some 2,500,000 clones; about nine tenths are singletons and the top ten take 0.3% to 0.45%. CDR1 and CDR2 (germline): ENHRY, SYGVKD. The ends lost 8 bases at V and 2 bases at J; junction bases unmatched: 10. This CDR3 spans 15 amino acids. The entry originates in a study of shared clonotypes between healthy human individuals. The material sequenced was naive CD4+ T cells from PBMCs. As for subset: CD45RA+ positively selected. This receptor was taken from a man aged 18-30 years in good health. Some clones in this sample may be carry-over from other donors' samples. The genes are TRBV10-3 and TRBJ2-7; 9 nucleotides line up with TRBD2. The CDR3 sequence: CAIGKGGRETYEQYF. Here the CDR3 DNA reads TGTGCCATCGGCAAGGGCGGGAGGGAAACCTACGAGCAGTACTTC.